Below, one T cell receptor beta chain is given with its context. Its specificity is unknown. Purity exceeding 95% was reached by all sorted populations. The study reverse transcribed the entire isolated RNA, so it sequenced expressed TCRB transcripts. Method: immunoSEQ multiplex PCR; TCRdb's copy keeps in-frame clones and lacks some. The table records 640,000 or so clones, roughly 12% of them present only once. These data are taken from a study of beta chain features in type 1 diabetes. Study-wide results and caveats: Moderate but significant shortening of TCRB CDR3s was recorded in all four CD4+ subsets from Type 1 diabetes patients. When VDJ junctions were examined, type 1 diabetes patients showed fewer insertions and more deletions.

The V gene's germline CDR1 is SGHNT and CDR2 YENEEA. This CDR3 is built from 14 residues. With 6 bases clipped from V and 1 base from J, the junction kept 5 bases outside the gene matches. The sequence was collected from a man between 18 and 35 years old with type 1 diabetes. The V gene is TRBV11-3, the J gene TRBJ2-7; 8 positions agree with TRBD1. The sample comprised naive CD4+ T cells from blood. The CDR3 protein is CASRQTGGSYEQYF. The CDR3 DNA reads as TGTGCCAGCAGGCAAACAGGGGGTTCCTACGAGCAGTACTTC.